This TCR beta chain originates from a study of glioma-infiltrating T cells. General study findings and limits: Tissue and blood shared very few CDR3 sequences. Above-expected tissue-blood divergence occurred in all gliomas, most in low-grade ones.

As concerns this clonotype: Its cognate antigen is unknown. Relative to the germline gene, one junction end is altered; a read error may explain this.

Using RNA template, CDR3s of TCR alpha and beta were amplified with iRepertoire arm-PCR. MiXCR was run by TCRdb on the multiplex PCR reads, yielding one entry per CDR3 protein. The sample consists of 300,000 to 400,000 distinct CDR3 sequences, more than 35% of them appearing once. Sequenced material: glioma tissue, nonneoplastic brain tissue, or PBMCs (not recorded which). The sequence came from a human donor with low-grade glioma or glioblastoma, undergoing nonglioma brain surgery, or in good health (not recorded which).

CDR3 protein: CPSSQDQVGNSPLHF. In DNA form, the CDR3 reads TGTCCCAGCAGCCAAGATCAAGTGGGCAATTCACCCCTCCACTTT. The chain uses TRBV4-2 and TRBJ1-6; the D is unclear. The CDR3 is 15 residues long. Germline values: CDR1 LGHNA, CDR2 YNFKEQ.